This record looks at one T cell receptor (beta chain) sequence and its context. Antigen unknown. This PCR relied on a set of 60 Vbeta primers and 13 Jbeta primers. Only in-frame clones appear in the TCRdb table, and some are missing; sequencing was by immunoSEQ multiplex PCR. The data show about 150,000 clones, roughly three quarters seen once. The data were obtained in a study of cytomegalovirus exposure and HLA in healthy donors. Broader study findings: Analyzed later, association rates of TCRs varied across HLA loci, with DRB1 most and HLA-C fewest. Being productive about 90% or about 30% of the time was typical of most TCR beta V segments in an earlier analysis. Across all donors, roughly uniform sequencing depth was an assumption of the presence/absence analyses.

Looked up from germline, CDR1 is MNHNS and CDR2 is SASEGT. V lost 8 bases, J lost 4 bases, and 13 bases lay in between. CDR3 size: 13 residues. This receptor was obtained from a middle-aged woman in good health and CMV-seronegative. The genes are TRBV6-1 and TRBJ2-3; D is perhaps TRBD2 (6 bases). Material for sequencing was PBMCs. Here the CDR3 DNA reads TGTGCCAGCCGGGAGAGCGGAGCAGATACGCAGTATTTT. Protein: CASRESGADTQYF.